These 9 T cell receptor beta chains came from one sample sequenced in a study of control samples from healthy donors and cancer patients. Here immunoSEQ multiplex PCR was the method, and the copy in TCRdb shows in-frame clones only, minus some. Found here are 55,000 to 85,000 clones, 80% to 90% of them singletons; the top ten hold under 3%. Sequenced: PBMCs. These receptors all come from a woman in her 50s with head and neck cancer.

Only one count was recorded for this clone. The chain is built from TRBV5-4 and TRBJ2-7; tentatively, D is TRBD2 (5 bases). The CDR3 is made up of 13 amino acids. Trimming took off 4 bases at V and 6 bases at J, with 14 bases between the two ends. Germline loops: CDR1 SGHNT, CDR2 YYREEE (reference sequence). CDR3 in amino acids: CASSREQRSEQYF. CDR3 in DNA: TGTGCCAGCAGCAGGGAGCAGCGGAGCGAGCAGTACTTC.

This clone appeared a few times. The CDR3 here is CSVVVGLGANVLTF. For the CDR3, the DNA is TGCAGCGTTGTTGTGGGTCTTGGGGCCAACGTCCTGACTTTC. V gene TRBV29-1 combines with J gene TRBJ2-6; unclear D gene. Trimming took off 4 bases at V and 3 bases at J, with 10 bases between the two ends. This CDR3 spans 14 amino acids. The germline CDR1 and CDR2 sequences are SQVTM and ANQGSEA.

This clone was seen just once. The chain joins TRBV7-8 to TRBJ1-5; D perhaps matches TRBD1 (5 bases). The CDR3 loop spans 16 amino acids. V lost 1 base to trimming and J lost 2 bases, with 12 bases between them. Germline V CDR1 and CDR2: SGHVS, FQNEAQ. The CDR3 loop reads CASSLVGVGGNQPQHF. DNA of the CDR3: TGTGCCAGCAGCTTAGTAGGGGTTGGGGGCAATCAGCCCCAGCATTTT. The full variable domain, its missing parts supplied by reference TRBV7-8 and TRBJ1-5, is GAGVSQSPRYKVAKRGQDVALRCDPISGHVSLFWYQQALGQGPEFLTYFQNEAQLDKSGLPSDRFFAERPEGSVSTLKIQRTQQEDSAVYLCASSLVGVGGNQPQHFGDGTRLSIL.

The rearrangement uses TRBV5-4 and TRBJ1-2; D is ambiguous. Germline V lookup: CDR1 SGHNT, CDR2 YYREEE (reference sequence). This CDR3 spans 15 amino acids. V dropped 5 bases and J dropped 6 bases, with 20 bases sitting between them. The CDR3 DNA reads TGTGCCAGCAGTTCCCCCGGGCGGAGTTCCAATGGCTACACCTTC. This sequence encodes CASSSPGRSSNGYTF.

This sequence joins TRBV11-1 and TRBJ2-7; D unclear. CDR3 length: 12 residues. Germline V gene sequence: CDR1 SGHAT, CDR2 FQDESV (reference sequence). V was trimmed by 2 bases and J by 6 bases, leaving 8 bases between them. The CDR3 loop is CASSLLSGEQYF. CDR3 bases: TGTGCCAGCAGCTTACTCTCTGGCGAGCAGTACTTC.

V is TRBV19 and J is TRBJ2-2; D gene unclear. The CDR3 loop spans 19 amino acids. Deletions cut 6 bases from V and 5 bases from J, with 28 bases between. The germline V gene encodes CDR1 LNHDA and CDR2 SQIVND (reference sequence). CDR3 coding DNA: TGTGCCAGTAGAACCCATACTTCAATATCCCCGACGCCGACCGGGGAGCTGTTTTTT. Its translation is CASRTHTSISPTPTGELFF.

The V call is TRBV4-2, the J call TRBJ1-1, with D possibly TRBD1 on 6 matching bases. The CDR3 loop spans 16 amino acids. Germline lookup yields CDR1 LGHNA and CDR2 YNFKEQ. V was pared by 2 bases and J by 7 bases, with 20 bases between. CDR3 region: CASSQTGDTISLEAFF. The CDR3, as DNA: TGTGCCAGCAGCCAAACCGGGGACACCATTTCCCTTGAAGCTTTCTTT.

The genes are TRBV6-5 and TRBJ1-2, with D possibly being TRBD1 (6 bases). The V and J ends lost 7 bases and 4 bases respectively, with 13 bases between them. The CDR3 has 13 residues. Germline-derived CDR1 and CDR2 are MNHEY and SVGAGI. CDR3 protein: CASTKGTSYGYTF. DNA of the CDR3: TGTGCCAGCACGAAAGGGACATCCTATGGCTACACCTTC.

The V and J genes are TRBV19 and TRBJ1-4; 8 bases line up with TRBD1. The ends lost 5 bases at V and 0 bases at J; junction bases unmatched: 11. The germline CDR1 and CDR2 sequences are LNHDA and SQIVND (reference sequence). This CDR3 contains 18 residues. The CDR3 bases are TGTGCCAGTAGTGAGTGGACAGGGTTTATTGCAACTAATGAAAAACTGTTTTTT. Amino acid sequence: CASSEWTGFIATNEKLFF.